The rows below give T cell receptor beta chains drawn from one sample of a study of shared clonotypes between healthy human individuals. Method: immunoSEQ multiplex PCR; TCRdb's copy keeps in-frame clones and lacks some. The sample contains under 2.5 million clones, roughly 92% of which appear only once. The sequenced material came from naive CD4+ T cells from PBMCs. The receptors shown here come from a man younger than 35 in good health. Some clones in this sample may be carry-over from other donors' samples. The CDR3 runs from the conserved cysteine through the conserved F or W. The order of the fields is J gene, V gene, D gene, CDR3 protein, CDR3 DNA. The D gene is left open where the match is weak.

>TRBJ2-7|TRBV28|TRBD2
CASSFDSGRVTYEQYF
TGTGCCAGCAGTTTTGACAGCGGGAGGGTGACCTACGAGCAGTACTTC
>TRBJ2-7|TRBV27|.
CASSLSGSHEQYF
TGTGCCAGCAGTCTCTCGGGGTCCCACGAGCAGTACTTC
>TRBJ2-7|TRBV18|.
CASSPSGVGEQYF
TGTGCCAGCTCCCCGTCGGGGGTTGGCGAGCAGTACTTC
>TRBJ1-1|TRBV10-3|TRBD1
CAIRGTGEGTEAFF
TGTGCCATCAGGGGGACAGGGGAAGGCACTGAAGCTTTCTTT
>TRBJ2-7|TRBV7-9|.
CASSRAAYEQYF
TGTGCCAGCAGTAGGGCAGCCTACGAGCAGTACTTC
>TRBJ1-1|TRBV6-1|.
CASSESWDLPAFF
TGTGCCAGCAGTGAATCCTGGGACCTCCCAGCTTTCTTT
>TRBJ1-1|TRBV28|.
CASSSPQRRAFF
TGTGCCAGCAGTTCCCCCCAGAGAAGAGCTTTCTTT
>TRBJ1-5|TRBV16|.
CASSQRVLPGGQPQHF
TGTGCCAGCAGCCAACGTGTACTTCCTGGGGGTCAGCCCCAGCATTTT
>TRBJ2-7|TRBV19|TRBD2
CASSIYGTNRLSYEQYF
TGTGCCAGTAGTATCTACGGGACTAACCGCCTCTCCTACGAGCAGTACTTC
>TRBJ2-7|TRBV2|.
CASREGVLNSYEQYF
TGTGCCAGCAGGGAAGGGGTTTTGAACTCCTACGAGCAGTACTTC
>TRBJ2-5|TRBV7-9|TRBD1
CASSLANRGEKETQYF
TGTGCCAGCAGCTTAGCCAACAGGGGCGAGAAAGAGACCCAGTACTTC
>TRBJ2-3|TRBV5-1|.
CASSYSSVNTDTQYF
TGCGCCAGCAGCTATAGTAGCGTGAACACAGATACGCAGTATTTT
>TRBJ2-1|TRBV11-2|.
CASSFKDQGWDNEQFF
TGTGCCAGCAGCTTCAAAGATCAGGGTTGGGACAATGAGCAGTTCTTC